A single sample is the source of the 20 T cell receptor beta chains below, sequenced in a study of T-cell memory formation after mild COVID-19. TCRdb processed the 5' RACE reads anew with MiXCR; each CDR3 protein has one entry. The data contain hundreds of thousands of distinct CDR3 sequences, 12% to 15% of them singletons. The specimen was PBMCs or a T cell subset sorted from them (not recorded which). The source is a young man who had mild COVID-19 (a few samples of this study predate the infection). Cell type and time point are not known.

The chain has TRBV9 and TRBJ2-6; 7 bases map to TRBD1. This CDR3 has 16 amino acids. The J segment lost 0 bases and the V segment lost 3 bases, leaving 3 bases of the junction unmatched. Per germline, CDR1 SGDLS and CDR2 YYNGEE. This chain's CDR3 is CASSDRGYSGANVLTF. CDR3 nucleotide sequence: TGTGCCAGCAGCGACAGGGGCTACTCTGGGGCCAACGTCCTGACTTTC.

In its sample, this clonotype was seen a few times. V is TRBV3-1 and J is TRBJ2-5; 13 bases are shared with TRBD2. The CDR3 spans 19 residues. Germline-derived CDR1 and CDR2 are LGHDT and YNNKEL (reference sequence). V lost 0 bases to trimming and J lost 2 bases; unmatched junction nucleotides: 9. The CDR3 region has the DNA TGTGCCAGCAGCCAAGACCCCATCACACTAGCGGGGGGGCAAGAGACCCAGTACTTC. Translating it yields CASSQDPITLAGGQETQYF.

This clonotype was recorded a few times. The chain couples TRBV7-9 to TRBJ2-7; 12 nucleotides line up with TRBD2. Germline CDR1 SEHNR, CDR2 FQNEAQ (reference sequence). This CDR3 spans 16 amino acids. Trimming took 1 base from V and 2 from J; bases not matched to a gene: 3. The CDR3 DNA reads as TGTGCCAGCAGCTTAGGCAGACTAGCGGGGGCCTACGAGCAGTACGTC. It yields the protein CASSLGRLAGAYEQYV.

Regarding this clonotype: Its ends do not fully match the called genes, so a read error is possible. V and J are TRBV14 and TRBJ2-3; TRBD1 is a possible D gene (5 bases). CDR1 and CDR2 (germline): SGHDN, FVKESK. The CDR3 contains 13 residues. CDR3 coding DNA: TGTGCCAGCATCCAAGGGGTAACAGATACGCAGTATTTT. Residues: CASIQGVTDTQYF.

This clonotype occurred a few times. The genes are TRBV7-6 and TRBJ2-3, with TRBD2 matching 8 bases. Germline CDR1 and CDR2: SGHVS and FNYEAQ. Trimming at V came to 3 bases and at J to 7 bases, leaving 9 bases not matched to a gene. CDR3 length equals 15 residues. The CDR3 spells CASSFSSGGGNTQYF. DNA of the CDR3: TGTGCCAGCAGCTTCTCCAGCGGGGGCGGCAATACGCAGTATTTT.

This clonotype has at least ten counts. The rearrangement uses TRBV27 and TRBJ1-5; D remains unclear. Deletions cut 4 bases from V and 7 bases from J, with 17 bases between. The CDR3 totals 15 residues. Germline V gives CDR1 MNHEY, CDR2 SMNVEV (reference sequence). The CDR3: CASSSINGVGQPQHF. The CDR3 nucleotides read TGTGCCAGCAGTTCAATAAACGGGGTCGGGCAGCCCCAGCATTTT.

This clonotype was counted between two and nine times. This chain uses TRBV4-3 with TRBJ2-3; 7 bases are shared with TRBD2. Germline V gene data show CDR1 as LGHNA and CDR2 as YSLEER. The CDR3 loop spans 16 amino acids. V lost 0 bases and J lost 4; bases outside the gene matches: 7. The CDR3 nucleotides are TGCGCCAGCAGCCAAGAGGGGTGGGGGGGTGCAGATACGCAGTATTTT. Translating it yields CASSQEGWGGADTQYF.

This clonotype was found a few times. This chain links TRBV7-3 with TRBJ1-1; TRBD1 might be the D (5 bases). Germline V gene sequence: CDR1 SGHTA, CDR2 FQGTGA. The CDR3 contains 13 residues. V was cut by 8 bases and J by 5 bases, with 15 bases left in between. CDR3 nucleotides: TGTGCCAGCTCACCGGGGTGGGGGACTGAAGCTTTCTTT. This sequence encodes CASSPGWGTEAFF.

This clonotype was seen ten or more times. The chain combines TRBV5-5 with TRBJ2-1, with D perhaps TRBD2 (5 bases). CDR1 SGHKS and CDR2 YYEKEE come from the germline V gene (reference sequence). This CDR3 is built from 14 residues. Trimming took 3 bases from V and 5 from J, leaving 12 bases between them. The CDR3: CASSWVGKDNEQFF. The CDR3 DNA reads TGTGCCAGCAGCTGGGTCGGGAAAGACAATGAGCAGTTCTTC.

This clonotype was counted a few times. The J gene is TRBJ2-7, the V gene TRBV5-6; 9 bases map to TRBD1. V shed 4 bases, J shed 6 bases, and the junction held 8 bases outside the gene matches. CDR1 and CDR2 (germline): SGHDT, YYEEEE. The CDR3 consists of 14 residues. The CDR3 bases are TGTGCCAGCAGCCCATGGACAGGGGCCTTCGAGCAGTACGTC. This translates into CASSPWTGAFEQYV.

The rearrangement joins TRBV5-1 to TRBJ1-3; TRBD1 matches at 7 bases. This CDR3 has 18 residues. From germline, CDR1 is SGHRS and CDR2 YFSETQ. V lost 3 bases and J lost 0; bases outside the gene matches: 12. CDR3 sequence reads: CASSWGGAGTASGNTIYF. CDR3 nucleotide sequence: TGCGCCAGCAGCTGGGGGGGGGCCGGGACAGCCTCTGGAAACACCATATATTTT.

There are many counts of this clonotype. The chain joins TRBV20-1 to TRBJ2-5; the D call may be TRBD1 or TRBD2 (5 bases each). Germline loops: CDR1 DFQATT, CDR2 SNEGSKA (reference sequence). This CDR3 is 14 amino acids long. Trimming took off 0 bases at V and 4 bases at J, with 12 bases between the two ends. The CDR3 nucleotides read TGCAGTGCTAGAGATTACCAGGGACGAGAGACCCAGTACTTC. Protein product: CSARDYQGRETQYF.

The rearrangement joins TRBV15 to TRBJ2-3; TRBD2 aligns across 8 bases. Germline V gene data show CDR1 as LNHNV and CDR2 as YYDKDF (reference sequence). There are 15 residues in the CDR3. V trimming: 2 bases; J trimming: 2 bases; junction bases outside the gene matches: 3. CDR3 region: CATSRPGLVTDTQYF. CDR3 coding DNA: TGTGCCACCAGCAGACCGGGACTAGTCACAGATACGCAGTATTTT. The full variable domain, completed using reference TRBV15 and TRBJ2-3, is DAMVIQNPRYQVTQFGKPVTLSCSQTLNHNVMYWYQQKSSQAPKLLFHYYDKDFNNEADTPDNFQSRRPNTSFCFLDIRSPGLGDTAMYLCATSRPGLVTDTQYFGPGTRLTVL.

In this sample, this clonotype turned up a few times. The chain joins TRBV12-3 or TRBV12-4 to TRBJ2-5, with 8 nucleotides matching TRBD2. The trim removed 1 base at V and 5 bases at J, leaving 12 bases unmatched. The CDR3 has 17 residues. The CDR3 nucleotides read TGTGCCAGCAGTTTAGGGGTTGCGGGGGGCCCGTGGGAGACCCAGTACTTC. Residues: CASSLGVAGGPWETQYF.

This clonotype was detected many times. The chain uses TRBV28 and TRBJ2-7; D is perhaps TRBD1 (6 bases). CDR1 is MDHEN, CDR2 SYDVKM, per germline. V shed 2 bases and J shed 1 base, with 12 bases lying between them. The CDR3 is 15 residues long. The CDR3, as DNA: TGTGCCAGCAGTTTAGGACAGTCAGAATCCTACGAGCAGTACGTC. Translation: CASSLGQSESYEQYV.

This rearrangement joins TRBV15 to TRBJ2-5; weak D call: TRBD1 (6 bases). This CDR3 has 15 amino acids. Germline V gives CDR1 LNHNV, CDR2 YYDKDF (reference sequence). The V end lost 3 bases, the J end lost 4 bases, and 15 bases lay between the germline ends. The CDR3 reads CATSSPSGVGETQYF. The CDR3 bases are TGTGCCACCAGCAGCCCTTCAGGGGTTGGAGAGACCCAGTACTTC.

The chain recombines TRBV7-2 with TRBJ1-1; unclear D gene. V shed 7 bases and J shed 5 bases, with 23 bases lying between them. The CDR3 length is 16 residues. Germline V gene lookup returns CDR1 SGHTA and CDR2 FQGNSA. This chain's CDR3 is CASTLRGRPEGTEAFF. The CDR3 nucleotides read TGTGCCAGCACCCTACGCGGCAGGCCAGAGGGAACTGAAGCTTTCTTT.

As DNA, the CDR3 is TGTGCCAGCAGCTTAATGTCGGGGGCGGGAGTTTATGGCTACACCTTC. It translates to CASSLMSGAGVYGYTF. The chain carries TRBV7-4 and TRBJ1-2; TRBD1 is a possible D gene (6 bases). Germline CDR1 SGHVT, CDR2 SQSDAQ. The ends were cut back, 2 bases at V and 5 bases at J, with 18 bases in the middle. CDR3 size: 16 residues.

This clonotype has ten or more counts. J is TRBJ1-5 and V is TRBV7-2; D gene unclear. The CDR3 has 14 residues. Germline CDR1 is SGHTA and CDR2 is FQGNSA. Trimming stripped 2 bases from V and 3 bases from J, with 8 bases between. CDR3 sequence reads: CASSLMPDNQPQHF. The CDR3 DNA follows: TGTGCCAGCAGCTTAATGCCGGACAATCAGCCCCAGCATTTT.

The chain uses TRBV4-1 and TRBJ2-2; 9 positions agree with TRBD2. V trimming: 2 bases; J trimming: 0 bases; junction bases outside the gene matches: 1. The germline CDR1 and CDR2 sequences are MGHRA and YSYEKL. The length of the CDR3 is 16 residues. CDR3 nucleotide sequence: TGCGCCAGCAGCCAACTAGCGGGGACGAACACCGGGGAGCTGTTTTTT. Translation gives CASSQLAGTNTGELFF.